The 27 T cell receptor beta chains below come from one sample, sequenced in a study of shared clonotypes between healthy human individuals. The assay was immunoSEQ multiplex PCR, and TCRdb's table has in-frame clones only and misses some. The sample shows some 1 million clones, around 74% of them seen only once. Sequencing input: memory CD4+ T cells sorted from blood. The subset is: CD45RA-negative fraction. The receptor set was obtained from a man between 18 and 35 years old in good health.

The V call is TRBV6-1, the J call TRBJ1-5; weak D call: TRBD1 (5 bases). The CDR3 spans 16 residues. The germline V and J ends were trimmed by 0 bases and 7 bases, with 16 bases remaining between them. Germline V gene sequence: CDR1 MNHNS, CDR2 SASEGT. The CDR3 region has the DNA TGTGCCAGCAGTGAAGCATCGGCAGGGCCTGGACAGCCCCAGCATTTT. It encodes CASSEASAGPGQPQHF.

The chain carries TRBV9 and TRBJ2-6; D unresolved. The germline V and J ends were trimmed by 4 bases and 0 bases, with 14 bases remaining between them. CDR1 SGDLS and CDR2 YYNGEE come from the germline V gene. CDR3 length: 17 residues. The DNA for the CDR3 is TGTGCCAGCAGCAAAATCAGTGTTGACTCTGGGGCCAACGTCCTGACTTTC. It specifies CASSKISVDSGANVLTF.

The chain links TRBV20-1 to TRBJ2-1; perhaps TRBD2 as D (5 bases). V was pared by 7 bases and J by 3 bases, with 7 bases between. Germline CDR1 DFQATT, CDR2 SNEGSKA (reference sequence). CDR3 length: 11 residues. The CDR3 spells CSGGFYNEQFF. CDR3 DNA: TGCAGTGGCGGGTTCTACAATGAGCAGTTCTTC.

The chain joins TRBV19 to TRBJ2-5, with TRBD2 matching over 9 bases. This CDR3 is 16 amino acids long. J lost 4 bases, V lost 1 base, and 7 bases had no gene match. The germline gives CDR1 LNHDA, CDR2 SQIVND (reference sequence). The CDR3 is CASSIGYSGSTETQYF. The CDR3 DNA follows: TGTGCCAGTAGTATAGGATATAGCGGGAGTACAGAGACCCAGTACTTC. The full variable domain, in which reference TRBV19 and TRBJ2-5 provide the parts outside the CDR3, is DGGITQSPKYLFRKEGQNVTLSCEQNLNHDAMYWYRQDPGQGLRLIYYSQIVNDFQKGDIAEGYSVSREKKESFPLTVTSAQKNPTAFYLCASSIGYSGSTETQYFGPGTRLLVL.

The chain recombines TRBV4-3 with TRBJ1-2; TRBD1 might be the D (5 bases). Trimming stripped 6 bases from V and 8 bases from J, with 16 bases between. CDR3 size: 13 residues. Germline assignment: CDR1 LGHNA and CDR2 YSLEER. CDR3 DNA sequence: TGCGCCAGCAGGGCAGCGGAGGGGCGCGGCTACACCTTC. It translates to CASRAAEGRGYTF.

The CDR3 sequence: CASSDRSGGAEEQFF. DNA of the CDR3: TGTGCCAGCAGTGACCGTAGCGGGGGGGCTGAGGAGCAGTTCTTC. The chain uses TRBV2 and TRBJ2-1, with 11 bases fitting TRBD2. Germline CDR1 reads SNHLY; CDR2 reads FYNNEI. There are 15 residues in the CDR3. Trimming took 3 bases from V and 10 from J; bases not matched to a gene: 8.

V and J are TRBV4-3 and TRBJ2-7, with no clear D. This CDR3 comprises 13 residues. V lost 0 bases and J 7 bases, leaving 10 bases between the germline ends. Germline lookup yields CDR1 LGHNA and CDR2 YSLEER. This CDR3 reads CASSQDRAPEQYF. The CDR3 region has the DNA TGCGCCAGCAGCCAAGATCGGGCCCCAGAGCAGTACTTC.

The chain links TRBV6-5 to TRBJ1-2, with D maybe TRBD1 (6 bases). V shed 6 bases and J shed 6 bases, with 20 bases lying between them. Germline loops: CDR1 MNHEY, CDR2 SVGAGI. This CDR3 comprises 15 residues. The CDR3 nucleotides are TGTGCCAGCAGCTCCTTAGGACAGAGAAAAGATGGCTACACCTTC. This gives the protein CASSSLGQRKDGYTF.

This chain joins TRBV9 and TRBJ2-1; TRBD1 matches 9 bases. Germline trimming cut 3 bases from V and 4 bases from J; bases unmatched to any gene: 2. CDR3 size: 14 residues. The germline gives CDR1 SGDLS, CDR2 YYNGEE. CDR3 sequence (DNA): TGTGCCAGCAGCGCCGGGACAGGGTACAATGAGCAGTTCTTC. Its protein is CASSAGTGYNEQFF.

The chain combines TRBV29-1 with TRBJ2-5; TRBD1 is a possible D gene (6 bases). The J call may be in error: the DNA end matches TRBJ2-7 better. CDR1 is SQVTM, CDR2 ANQGSEA, per germline. The CDR3 covers 18 residues. CDR3: CSVEDGALGAGDSYEQYF. The DNA for the CDR3 is TGCAGCGTTGAAGATGGGGCCCTAGGAGCAGGGGACTCCTACGAGCAGTACTTC.

J is TRBJ2-5 and V is TRBV5-6; no clear D gene. Germline CDR1 is SGHDT and CDR2 is YYEEEE. The CDR3 is 12 residues long. The V and J ends lost 1 base and 6 bases respectively, with 7 bases between them. CDR3 nucleotide sequence: TGTGCCAGCAGCTTGAACGTAAAGACCCAGTACTTC. It yields the protein CASSLNVKTQYF.

The chain uses TRBV28 and TRBJ1-2; TRBD1 matches 7 bases. Germline lookup yields CDR1 MDHEN and CDR2 SYDVKM. V dropped 1 base and J dropped 4; count of bases not matched to a gene: 3. This CDR3 has 14 amino acids. The CDR3, as DNA: TGTGCCAGCAGTTTATCGACAGGGTCCTATGGCTACACCTTC. Its protein product is CASSLSTGSYGYTF.

This clone came up once. The chain recombines TRBV6-5 with TRBJ1-4; D is unclear. This CDR3 region has 15 residues. Trimming left V 10 bases short and J 1 base short, with 16 bases between. Germline V lookup: CDR1 MNHEY, CDR2 SVGAGI. Here the CDR3 DNA reads TGTGCCACCCAGATTAGTTGGGGAACTAATGAAAAACTGTTTTTT. Translation gives CATQISWGTNEKLFF.

This clone was detected only once. The rearrangement joins TRBV6-1 to TRBJ2-7; 7 bases map to TRBD1. The J segment lost 0 bases and the V segment lost 8 bases, leaving 7 bases of the junction unmatched. Looked up from germline, CDR1 is MNHNS and CDR2 is SASEGT. This CDR3 has 14 amino acids. The CDR3 DNA is TGTGCCAGCGTGCAGGACAGGAGCTCCTACGAGCAGTACTTC. Translated: CASVQDRSSYEQYF.

The chain has TRBV6-1 and TRBJ2-7; 9 nucleotides line up with TRBD1. CDR1 is MNHNS and CDR2 is SASEGT in the germline V gene. Unmatched junction bases numbered 4, after V lost 8 bases and J lost 2 bases. The CDR3 contains 13 residues. The CDR3 is CASGGQGTYEQYF. The CDR3 region has the DNA TGTGCCAGCGGTGGACAGGGGACCTACGAGCAGTACTTC.

This chain connects TRBV2 to TRBJ2-7, with a possible D match to TRBD1 (6 bases). The CDR3 loop spans 13 amino acids. The V and J ends lost 2 bases and 6 bases respectively, with 11 bases between them. Germline V CDR1 and CDR2: SNHLY, FYNNEI. The CDR3 loop reads CASSERDTSEQYF. CDR3 coding DNA: TGTGCCAGCAGTGAAAGGGACACTTCCGAGCAGTACTTC.

This rearrangement joins TRBV4-3 to TRBJ1-6; weak D call: TRBD1 (6 bases). Germline V gene lookup returns CDR1 LGHNA and CDR2 YSLEER. V lost 0 bases and J lost 4, with 10 bases in between. The CDR3 extends over 16 amino acids. In DNA form, the CDR3 reads TGCGCCAGCAGCCAAGATCCGGGACAATATAATTCACCCCTCCACTTT. Translation: CASSQDPGQYNSPLHF.

The chain employs TRBV2 and TRBJ2-3; 12 nucleotides align to TRBD2. V trimming: 7 bases; J trimming: 1 base; junction bases outside the gene matches: 6. CDR1 is SNHLY and CDR2 is FYNNEI in the germline V gene. The CDR3 contains 16 residues. CDR3 DNA sequence: TGTGCCAGCAATCCTAGCGGGGGGGCCCGCACAGATACGCAGTATTTT. Its protein product is CASNPSGGARTDTQYF.

This clone has just a few counts. In the same sample, other DNA sequences code for this CDR3. V gene TRBV5-4 combines with J gene TRBJ2-5; no clear D gene. V dropped 2 bases and J dropped 2 bases, with 13 bases sitting between them. The germline V gene encodes CDR1 SGHNT and CDR2 YYREEE (reference sequence). The CDR3 extends over 15 amino acids. CDR3 residues: CASSLTGSLQETQYF. The CDR3 nucleotides are TGTGCCAGCAGCTTAACGGGTTCTCTACAAGAGACCCAGTACTTC.

This clone was counted a few times. The V and J genes are TRBV5-1 and TRBJ2-7; TRBD1 is a possible D gene (6 bases). Trimming stripped 4 bases from V and 4 bases from J, with 15 bases between. The germline V gene encodes CDR1 SGHRS and CDR2 YFSETQ. The CDR3 contains 14 residues. CDR3 nucleotides: TGCGCCAGCAGCGGATCGACAGGTGGGTACGAGCAGTACTTC. This codes for CASSGSTGGYEQYF.

This sequence joins TRBV19 and TRBJ2-6; D possibly corresponds to TRBD1 (6 bases). This CDR3 has 15 amino acids. V was trimmed by 7 bases and J by 2 bases, leaving 12 bases between them. Germline-derived CDR1 and CDR2 are LNHDA and SQIVND (reference sequence). The CDR3 DNA reads as TGTGCCAGTAAGGATAACAGGGCTGGGGCCAACGTCCTGACTTTC. It yields the protein CASKDNRAGANVLTF.

The rearrangement uses TRBV21-1 and TRBJ2-7; TRBD1 is the table's D call and was not checked against the DNA. TRBV21-1 is shown as a pseudogene. The CDR3 runs 10 residues. CDR3 nucleotide sequence: TGTGCCAGCAGCACAGACGAGCAGTACTTC. It specifies CASSTDEQYF.

J is TRBJ2-2 and V is TRBV7-3; weak D call: TRBD2 (5 bases). Germline V gene data show CDR1 as SGHTA and CDR2 as FQGTGA. With 5 bases removed from V and 7 bases from J, the gap between germline ends came to 14 bases. This CDR3 is built from 14 residues. CDR3 residues: CASSPRGASGELFF. Here the CDR3 DNA reads TGTGCCAGCAGCCCCCGGGGAGCGAGCGGGGAGCTGTTTTTT.

The chain recombines TRBV5-1 with TRBJ2-2; possibly TRBD1 or TRBD2 for D (5 bases each). This CDR3 is built from 14 residues. Germline CDR1 SGHRS, CDR2 YFSETQ. Trimming took 4 bases from V and 6 from J, leaving 13 bases between them. DNA of the CDR3: TGCGCCAGCAGCCGGGAAGGGGTTCCCGGGGAGCTGTTTTTT. This encodes CASSREGVPGELFF.

The sample holds one count of this clone. The J gene is TRBJ2-3, the V gene TRBV29-1, with a tentative D call TRBD1 (5 bases). This CDR3 has 18 residues. Germline values: CDR1 SQVTM, CDR2 ANQGSEA. The V end was cut by 5 bases, the J end by 0 bases, with 24 bases between. CDR3 region: CSVLRQGPTRPSTDTQYF. DNA for the CDR3: TGCAGCGTTCTAAGGCAGGGTCCCACCCGTCCTAGCACAGATACGCAGTATTTT.

This chain uses TRBV9 with TRBJ2-2; 7 bases align to TRBD2. Trimming cost V 0 bases and J 4 bases; bases outside gene matches: 6. Germline assignment: CDR1 SGDLS and CDR2 YYNGEE. CDR3 size: 16 residues. The CDR3 bases are TGTGCCAGCAGCGTAGGTGGGAGGGAGGCCACCGGGGAGCTGTTTTTT. As protein: CASSVGGREATGELFF.

This clone was seen a single time. Within the sample, other DNA sequences also encode this same CDR3. This chain links TRBV7-2 with TRBJ2-5, with a possible D match to TRBD1 (6 bases). The V gene lost 3 bases and the J gene lost 4 bases, with 9 bases spanning the gap. Germline CDR1 reads SGHTA; CDR2 reads FQGNSA. This CDR3 is built from 13 residues. The CDR3 reads CASSFKGVETQYF. Written as DNA, the CDR3 is TGTGCCAGCAGCTTCAAGGGGGTAGAGACCCAGTACTTC.